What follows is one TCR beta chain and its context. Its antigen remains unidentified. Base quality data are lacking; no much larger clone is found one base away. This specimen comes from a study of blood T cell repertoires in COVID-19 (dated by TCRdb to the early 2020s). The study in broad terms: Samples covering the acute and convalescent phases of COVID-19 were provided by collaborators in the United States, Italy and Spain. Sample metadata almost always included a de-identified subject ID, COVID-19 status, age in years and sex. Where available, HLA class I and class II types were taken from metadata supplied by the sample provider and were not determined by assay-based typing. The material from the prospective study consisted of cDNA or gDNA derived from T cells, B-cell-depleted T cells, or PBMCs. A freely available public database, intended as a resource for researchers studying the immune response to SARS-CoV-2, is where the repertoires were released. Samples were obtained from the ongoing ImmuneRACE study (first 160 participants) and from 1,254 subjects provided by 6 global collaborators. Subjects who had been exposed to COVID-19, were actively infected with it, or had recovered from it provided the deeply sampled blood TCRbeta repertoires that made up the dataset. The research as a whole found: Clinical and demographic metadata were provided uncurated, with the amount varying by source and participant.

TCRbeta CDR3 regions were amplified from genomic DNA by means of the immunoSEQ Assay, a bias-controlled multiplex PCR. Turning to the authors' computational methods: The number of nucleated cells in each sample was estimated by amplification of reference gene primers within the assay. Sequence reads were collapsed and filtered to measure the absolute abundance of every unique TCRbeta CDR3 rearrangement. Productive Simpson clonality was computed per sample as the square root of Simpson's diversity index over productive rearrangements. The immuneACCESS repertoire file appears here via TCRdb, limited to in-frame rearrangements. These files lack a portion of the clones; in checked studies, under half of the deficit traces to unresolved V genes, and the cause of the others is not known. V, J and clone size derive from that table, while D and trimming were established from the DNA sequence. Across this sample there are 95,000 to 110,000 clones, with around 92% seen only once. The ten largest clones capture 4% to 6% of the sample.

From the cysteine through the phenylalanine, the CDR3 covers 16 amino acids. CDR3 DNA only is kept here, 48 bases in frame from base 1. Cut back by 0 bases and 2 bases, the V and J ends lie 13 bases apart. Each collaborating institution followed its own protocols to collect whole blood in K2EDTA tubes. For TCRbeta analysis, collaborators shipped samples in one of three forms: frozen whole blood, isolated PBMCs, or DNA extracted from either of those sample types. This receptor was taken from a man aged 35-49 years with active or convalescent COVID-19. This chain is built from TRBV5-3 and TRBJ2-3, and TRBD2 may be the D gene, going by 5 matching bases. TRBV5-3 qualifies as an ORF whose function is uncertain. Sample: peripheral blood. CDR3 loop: CARSLAGVADTDTQYF. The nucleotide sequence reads TGTGCCAGAAGCTTGGCCGGGGTGGCGGACACAGATACGCAGTATTTT.